These T cell receptor beta chains were read from a single sample in a study of blood T cell repertoires in COVID-19. The assay was immunoSEQ multiplex PCR, and TCRdb's table has in-frame clones only and misses some. Altogether a few hundred thousand clones are present, 85% to 90% being singletons, with the ten largest covering 8.8%. The specimen sequenced was PBMCs or T cells enriched from blood (not recorded which). Receptors originate from a man aged 35 to 55 who had recovered from COVID-19. The CDR3 runs from the conserved cysteine through the conserved F or W. A D gene is named only where the DNA matches it firmly. Some rows have no size entry. The others give once, few or many, or a class for an expanded clone.

CDR3: CASTLQDRPNTEAFF
DNA: TGTGCCAGCACCTTACAGGACAGACCAAACACTGAAGCTTTCTTT
D: NA
size: NA
J: TRBJ1-1
V: TRBV7-8

CDR3: CASSLAGGAGELFF
DNA: TGCGCCAGCAGCCTAGCGGGGGGGGCCGGGGAGCTGTTTTTT
D: TRBD2
size: NA
J: TRBJ2-2
V: TRBV10-2

CDR3: CASSWDNYGYTF
DNA: TGCGCCAGCAGCTGGGACAATTATGGCTACACCTTC
D: NA
size: NA
J: TRBJ1-2
V: TRBV5-1

CDR3: CASSLRQQPLNEQFF
DNA: TGTGCCAGCAGTCTACGACAGCAGCCCCTCAATGAGCAGTTCTTC
D: NA
size: few
J: TRBJ2-1
V: TRBV2

CDR3: CASSLRTWTGGMISGNTIYF
DNA: TGTGCCAGCAGCTTACGAACTTGGACAGGGGGCATGATTTCTGGAAACACCATATATTTT
D: TRBD1
size: NA
J: TRBJ1-3
V: TRBV5-5

CDR3: CASQGRQGGYEQYF
DNA: TGTGCCAGTCAAGGACGACAGGGCGGCTACGAGCAGTACTTC
D: TRBD1
size: few
J: TRBJ2-7
V: TRBV2

CDR3: CAWSVRPRAEQYF
DNA: TGTGCCTGGAGTGTAAGGCCCAGGGCCGAGCAGTACTTC
D: NA
size: NA
J: TRBJ2-7
V: TRBV30

CDR3: CASSITGDTYNEQFF
DNA: TGTGCCAGCAGTATTACAGGGGACACCTACAATGAGCAGTTCTTC
D: TRBD1
size: once
J: TRBJ2-1
V: TRBV27

CDR3: CASSQDGGGVGTGELFF
DNA: TGCGCCAGCAGCCAAGATGGGGGAGGGGTTGGGACCGGGGAGCTGTTTTTT
D: TRBD2
size: NA
J: TRBJ2-2
V: TRBV4-3

CDR3: CASSPFAGGHLSGYTF
DNA: TGTGCCAGCAGCCCTTTTGCAGGGGGCCACCTGAGTGGCTACACCTTC
D: TRBD1
size: NA
J: TRBJ1-2
V: TRBV5-6

CDR3: CASSFSQENTEAFF
DNA: TGTGCCAGCAGCTTCTCGCAGGAGAACACTGAAGCTTTCTTT
D: NA
size: NA
J: TRBJ1-1
V: TRBV5-4

CDR3: CASSDFPGGSTDTQYF
DNA: TGTGCCAGCAGTGATTTCCCTGGCGGGAGCACAGATACGCAGTATTTT
D: NA
size: NA
J: TRBJ2-3
V: TRBV25-1

CDR3: CATSPSGQETQYF
DNA: TGTGCCACGTCGCCTAGCGGACAAGAGACCCAGTACTTC
D: TRBD2
size: once
J: TRBJ2-5
V: TRBV2

CDR3: CASRDTAAYGYTF
DNA: TGTGCCAGCAGGGACACGGCGGCCTATGGCTACACCTTC
D: NA
size: NA
J: TRBJ1-2
V: TRBV6-5

CDR3: CAWSVRTGNQPQHF
DNA: TGTGCCTGGAGTGTGAGGACAGGGAATCAGCCCCAGCATTTT
D: TRBD1
size: NA
J: TRBJ1-5
V: TRBV30

CDR3: CASSHSGFQNNEQFF
DNA: TGTGCCAGCTCACACAGTGGGTTCCAGAACAATGAGCAGTTCTTC
D: NA
size: NA
J: TRBJ2-1
V: TRBV7-3

CDR3: CASSLSDRMNTEAFF
DNA: TGTGCCAGCAGTTTAAGCGACAGGATGAACACTGAAGCTTTCTTT
D: NA
size: NA
J: TRBJ1-1
V: TRBV28

CDR3: CATSRATGTQRHQPQHF
DNA: TGTGCCACCAGCAGAGCCACAGGGACACAGAGGCATCAGCCCCAGCATTTT
D: NA
size: NA
J: TRBJ1-5
V: TRBV15

CDR3: CASSQGLAGGTLYF
DNA: TGTGCCAGCAGCCAAGGACTAGCGGGAGGTACGCTTTACTTC
D: TRBD2
size: once
J: TRBJ2-7
V: TRBV3-1/TRBV3-2

CDR3: CASSELGGAGNEKLFF
DNA: TGCGCCAGCAGTGAGTTGGGTGGAGCGGGTAATGAAAAACTGTTTTTT
D: NA
size: NA
J: TRBJ1-4
V: TRBV10-2

CDR3: CASSPLNPSGSSYNEQFF
DNA: TGTGCCAGCTCACCTTTGAACCCAAGCGGGAGCTCCTACAATGAGCAGTTCTTC
D: TRBD2
size: once
J: TRBJ2-1
V: TRBV18

CDR3: CASSFRSENTEAFF
DNA: TGTGCCAGCAGCTTCAGATCTGAGAACACTGAAGCTTTCTTT
D: NA
size: NA
J: TRBJ1-1
V: TRBV7-3

CDR3: CASSLAGLYNEQFF
DNA: TGTGCCAGCAGCTTAGCGGGACTCTACAATGAGCAGTTCTTC
D: NA
size: NA
J: TRBJ2-1
V: TRBV11-2

CDR3: CASSVGSLNTEAFF
DNA: TGTGCCAGCAGCGTAGGTTCTCTGAACACTGAAGCTTTCTTT
D: NA
size: NA
J: TRBJ1-1
V: TRBV9

CDR3: CASSETAGQGNEQFF
DNA: TGTGCCAGCAGTGAAACGGCGGGGCAGGGTAATGAGCAGTTCTTC
D: NA
size: NA
J: TRBJ2-1
V: TRBV6-1

CDR3: CASRSKTGYTGELFF
DNA: TGTGCCAGCAGATCAAAGACAGGCTACACCGGGGAGCTGTTTTTT
D: NA
size: NA
J: TRBJ2-2
V: TRBV11-3

CDR3: CASSERGTGRTEAFF
DNA: TGTGCCAGCAGCGAGAGGGGGACAGGGCGGACTGAAGCTTTCTTT
D: TRBD1
size: NA
J: TRBJ1-1
V: TRBV9

CDR3: CASSTRDRGLIGEKLFF
DNA: TGTGCCAGCAGCACACGGGACAGGGGTCTGATCGGGGAAAAACTGTTTTTT
D: TRBD1
size: few
J: TRBJ1-4
V: TRBV7-9

CDR3: CASRGTGAIAKNIQYF
DNA: TGTGCCAGCAGGGGGACAGGGGCAATAGCCAAAAACATTCAGTACTTC
D: TRBD1
size: NA
J: TRBJ2-4
V: TRBV27

CDR3: CASSQLRPRQQESTEAFF
DNA: TGCGCCAGCAGCCAACTTAGACCTAGACAGCAAGAGAGCACTGAAGCTTTCTTT
D: NA
size: NA
J: TRBJ1-1
V: TRBV4-1

CDR3: CASSIRVIAKNIQYF
DNA: TGTGCCAGCAGTATCAGGGTCATAGCCAAAAACATTCAGTACTTC
D: NA
size: NA
J: TRBJ2-4
V: TRBV28

CDR3: CASSLSGGRGVNTEAFF
DNA: TGTGCCAGCAGTTTATCAGGGGGGCGGGGGGTGAACACTGAAGCTTTCTTT
D: NA
size: NA
J: TRBJ1-1
V: TRBV27

CDR3: CASSSRGFNEKLFF
DNA: TGTGCCAGCAGCTCTCGGGGATTTAATGAAAAACTGTTTTTT
D: NA
size: NA
J: TRBJ1-4
V: TRBV7-8

CDR3: CASSQDRGSDTQYF
DNA: TGCGCCAGCAGCCAAGATAGGGGCTCAGATACGCAGTATTTT
D: NA
size: NA
J: TRBJ2-3
V: TRBV4-1

CDR3: CASSQTGPYNEQFF
DNA: TGTGCCAGCAGTCAAACAGGGCCCTACAATGAGCAGTTCTTC
D: NA
size: once
J: TRBJ2-1
V: TRBV6-5

CDR3: CSVAFPSSFYHYGYTF
DNA: TGCAGCGTTGCTTTCCCCTCTTCCTTCTACCATTATGGCTACACCTTC
D: NA
size: NA
J: TRBJ1-2
V: TRBV29-1

CDR3: CASSSDLVGSDTQYF
DNA: TGTGCCAGCAGTTCGGACTTAGTGGGTTCAGATACGCAGTATTTT
D: NA
size: NA
J: TRBJ2-3
V: TRBV6-6

CDR3: CATSDEGAGEKLFF
DNA: TGTGCCACCAGCGATGAGGGGGCCGGTGAAAAACTGTTTTTT
D: TRBD1
size: NA
J: TRBJ1-4
V: TRBV15

CDR3: CTSSQEGKSTRVGETQYF
DNA: TGCACCAGCAGCCAAGAAGGTAAATCAACTAGGGTGGGGGAGACCCAGTACTTC
D: NA
size: NA
J: TRBJ2-5
V: TRBV1

CDR3: CASSPTGTPGTDTQYF
DNA: TGTGCCAGCAGCCCGACCGGGACTCCCGGCACAGATACGCAGTATTTT
D: NA
size: NA
J: TRBJ2-3
V: TRBV27

CDR3: CASKQSRGLSGTQYF
DNA: TGTGCCAGCAAACAGAGCAGGGGCCTATCAGGTACGCAGTATTTT
D: NA
size: NA
J: TRBJ2-3
V: TRBV7-8

CDR3: CASSTPGTVYEKLFF
DNA: TGTGCCAGCAGCACCCCGGGGACTGTATATGAAAAACTGTTTTTT
D: NA
size: NA
J: TRBJ1-4
V: TRBV7-8

CDR3: CATSRESGTAYGYTF
DNA: TGTGCCACCAGCAGAGAATCTGGGACAGCCTATGGCTACACCTTC
D: TRBD1
size: NA
J: TRBJ1-2
V: TRBV15

CDR3: CASTAGARVSPLHF
DNA: TGTGCCAGTACCGCAGGGGCAAGAGTTTCACCCCTCCACTTT
D: NA
size: NA
J: TRBJ1-6
V: TRBV19

CDR3: CASSFVGNTEAFF
DNA: TGTGCCAGCAGCTTCGTTGGCAACACTGAAGCTTTCTTT
D: NA
size: NA
J: TRBJ1-1
V: TRBV13

CDR3: CASSSSGGYEQYF
DNA: TGTGCCAGCAGCTCTAGCGGGGGCTACGAGCAGTACTTC
D: TRBD2
size: NA
J: TRBJ2-7
V: TRBV5-5

CDR3: CASRTYLAGDYEQYF
DNA: TGTGCCAGCAGAACCTACCTAGCGGGAGACTACGAGCAGTACTTC
D: TRBD2
size: NA
J: TRBJ2-7
V: TRBV28

CDR3: CASSSRNTGELFF
DNA: TGTGCCAGCAGTTCGCGGAACACCGGGGAGCTGTTTTTT
D: NA
size: once
J: TRBJ2-2
V: TRBV12-3/TRBV12-4

CDR3: CASSYQTGAETQYF
DNA: TGTGCCAGCAGTTACCAAACAGGGGCAGAGACCCAGTACTTC
D: TRBD1
size: NA
J: TRBJ2-5
V: TRBV6-5

CDR3: CASSISGSSYNEQFF
DNA: TGCGCCAGCAGCATAAGCGGAAGCTCCTACAATGAGCAGTTCTTC
D: NA
size: few
J: TRBJ2-1
V: TRBV5-1

CDR3: CASSLQGMNTEAFF
DNA: TGCGCCAGCAGCTTGCAGGGGATGAACACTGAAGCTTTCTTT
D: NA
size: once
J: TRBJ1-1
V: TRBV5-1